This T cell receptor (beta chain) came from a study of T-cell memory formation after mild COVID-19. The germline gives CDR1 LGHNA, CDR2 YNFKEQ. With 1 base removed from V and 7 bases from J, the gap between germline ends came to 13 bases. This CDR3 has 14 residues. This clonotype has more than one count but fewer than ten. Employing constant-segment primers, 5'RACE generated TCR alpha and TCR beta cDNA libraries bearing sample barcodes and UMIs. TCRdb re-called the 5' RACE reads through MiXCR, storing one row per CDR3 protein. The table lists more than 250,000 distinct CDR3 sequences, 16% of them singletons, with around 21% in the top ten.

This sequence joins TRBV4-2 and TRBJ2-5; D remains ambiguous. This clonotype was sampled from a man aged 18 to 30 who had mild COVID-19 (a few samples of this study predate the infection). Cell type and time point are not known. Sequences were obtained from PBMCs or a T cell subset sorted from them (not recorded which). CDR3 sequence reads: CASSQAPMVGTQYF. The CDR3 region has the DNA TGTGCCAGCAGCCAAGCCCCAATGGTGGGGACCCAGTACTTC.